The present entry profiles one T cell receptor (beta chain) with its context. This specimen belongs to a study of blood T cell repertoires in COVID-19. Sequencing was performed with immunoSEQ multiplex PCR; in TCRdb, only in-frame clones are kept and a portion is missing. Among 130,000 to 150,000 clones, 75% to 90% were seen once, and the ten largest hold about two fifths. The CDR3 is made up of 13 amino acids. Between the trimmed V and J ends, which lost 7 bases and 8 bases, there was a span of 15 bases. Sample: peripheral blood. The receptor was derived from a man aged 45-65 years who had recovered from COVID-19. This chain connects TRBV12-3 or TRBV12-4 to TRBJ2-1, with D perhaps TRBD1 (6 bases). In nucleotides, the CDR3 is TGTGCCAGCACCAATACAGGGATCGATGAGCAGTTCTTC. As protein: CASTNTGIDEQFF.